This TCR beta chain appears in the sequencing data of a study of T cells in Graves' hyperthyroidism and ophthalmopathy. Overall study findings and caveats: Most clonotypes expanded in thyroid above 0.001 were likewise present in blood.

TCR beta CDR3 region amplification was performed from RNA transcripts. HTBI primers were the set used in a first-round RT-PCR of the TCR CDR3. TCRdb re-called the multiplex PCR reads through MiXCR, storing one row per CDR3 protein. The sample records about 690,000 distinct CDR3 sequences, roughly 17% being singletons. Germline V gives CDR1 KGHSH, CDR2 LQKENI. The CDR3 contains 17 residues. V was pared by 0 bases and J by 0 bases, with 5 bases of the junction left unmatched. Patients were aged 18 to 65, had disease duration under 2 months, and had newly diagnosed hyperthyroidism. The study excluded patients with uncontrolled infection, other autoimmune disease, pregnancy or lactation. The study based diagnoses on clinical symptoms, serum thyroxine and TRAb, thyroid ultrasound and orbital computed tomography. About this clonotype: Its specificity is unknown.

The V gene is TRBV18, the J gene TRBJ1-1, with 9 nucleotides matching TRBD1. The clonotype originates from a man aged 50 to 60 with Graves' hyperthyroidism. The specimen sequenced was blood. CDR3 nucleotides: TGTGCCAGCTCACCACCCAACAGGGGGCTATTGAACACTGAAGCTTTCTTT. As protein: CASSPPNRGLLNTEAFF.